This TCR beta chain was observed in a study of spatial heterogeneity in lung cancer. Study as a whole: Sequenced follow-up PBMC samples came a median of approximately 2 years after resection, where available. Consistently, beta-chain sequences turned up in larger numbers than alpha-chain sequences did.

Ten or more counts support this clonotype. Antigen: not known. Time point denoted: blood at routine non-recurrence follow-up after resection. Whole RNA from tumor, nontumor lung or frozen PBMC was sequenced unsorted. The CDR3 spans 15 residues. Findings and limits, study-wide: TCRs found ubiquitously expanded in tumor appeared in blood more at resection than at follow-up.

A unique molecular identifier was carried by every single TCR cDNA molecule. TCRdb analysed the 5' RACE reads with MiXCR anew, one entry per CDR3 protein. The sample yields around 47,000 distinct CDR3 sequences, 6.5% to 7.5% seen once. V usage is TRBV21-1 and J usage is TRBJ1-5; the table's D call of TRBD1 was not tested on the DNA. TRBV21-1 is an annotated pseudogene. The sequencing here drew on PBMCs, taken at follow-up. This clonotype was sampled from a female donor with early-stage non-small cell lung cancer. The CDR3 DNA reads TGTGCCAGCAACCAAACAGGGAGCGGCAATCAGCCCCAGCATTTT. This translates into CASNQTGSGNQPQHF.